This T cell receptor (beta chain) comes out of a study of T cells expressing NK-cell markers. Study background: Cells sorted as CD3+CD56+NKG2C+, CD3+CD56+NKG2C- and CD3+CD56-NKG2C+ T cells supplied the TCR beta repertoires. Most of the eight sequenced donors were HCMV-seropositive; one was seronegative. Points from the study as a whole: The share of CD8+ T cells held by dominant NKG2C+ clonotypes was roughly 1.0-8% in about 6 donors.

Germline CDR1 reads SGHRS; CDR2 reads YFSETQ. The CDR3 totals 15 residues. A note on this clonotype: What it recognizes is unknown.

With UMIs, 5'RACE template switching was used to make TCR beta cDNA. TCRdb reanalyzed the 5' RACE reads, giving one entry per CDR3 protein sequence and no DNA. The sample is made up of more than 400,000 distinct CDR3 sequences, and the top ten hold 7.3% of it. Sequencing input: blood T cells: a sorted CD56 or NKG2C T cell subset, CD4+ or CD8+ T cells, or bulk PBMC T cells (not recorded which). The source of this sequence is a woman aged 18 to 75 in good health. The chain couples TRBV5-1 to TRBJ2-3; TCRdb gives TRBD1 as the D gene, but with no DNA this cannot be confirmed. CDR3 loop: CASSGGQGPTDTQYF.